This T cell receptor beta chain was retrieved from a study of T cell repertoires in cytomegalovirus infection. About the research overall: Peptides in the study included HLA-C-restricted and HLA-B-restricted CMV epitopes. Based on public TCR beta signatures, there were indications of CMV infection and of a matching HLA type. Whole-study findings and limits: Carriers of CMV and the relevant HLA type were discriminated by public TCR beta frequency.

For this clonotype: Its antigen remains unidentified.

Via MiXCR, TCRdb re-called the reads, giving one row per CDR3 protein. Of 550,000 to 850,000 distinct CDR3 sequences listed, roughly 33% are singletons. The CDR3 loop spans 13 amino acids. Germline CDR1 and CDR2: SQVTM and ANQGSEA. Trimming cost V 3 bases and J 2 bases, with 5 bases left between them. The TCR comes from a human donor in good health (CMV status not recorded). Some clones in this sample may be carry-over from other donors' samples. Specimen: cultured PBMCs, collected from culture after CMV antigen stimulation. The chain employs TRBV29-1 and TRBJ2-6; D is undetermined. The CDR3, as DNA: TGCAGCGTTGATACAGCTGGGGCCAACGTCCTGACTTTC. This codes for CSVDTAGANVLTF.